The T cell receptor (beta chain) described here comes from a study of blood T cell repertoires in COVID-19. Study information: COVID-19 samples from acute and convalescent phases originated in the United States, Italy and Spain. In each case, the material was cDNA or gDNA derived from T cells, B-cell-depleted T cells, or PBMCs.

CDR3 size: 17 residues. The ends lost 6 bases at V and 3 bases at J; junction bases unmatched: 10. Germline V gene sequence: CDR1 SGHTA, CDR2 FQGTGA. Authors' methods: Estimation of nucleated cell counts relied on the amplification of reference gene primers. Some clones are missing from TCRdb's copy, which holds only in-frame ones; the method was immunoSEQ multiplex PCR. V and J calls and clone size follow that table, whereas D and trimming were derived from the DNA. The sample lists approximately 230,000 clones; roughly 88% were seen once. The sequence derives from a man aged 80 or over with acute or convalescent COVID-19. The sample comprised peripheral blood. V usage is TRBV7-3 and J usage is TRBJ2-6; 8 bases agree with TRBD1. CDR3 in DNA: TGTGCCAGCAGTTGGACAGGGACATCCAATGGGGCCAACGTCCTGACTTTC. This translates into CASSWTGTSNGANVLTF.